These 15 T cell receptor beta chains originate from one sample sequenced in a study of blood T cell repertoires in COVID-19. The data were produced by immunoSEQ multiplex PCR, yet TCRdb's version contains in-frame clones alone and is incomplete. Of roughly 120,000 clones listed, less than 85% were seen once; the top ten hold about 4.1%. Material: peripheral blood. The source of these receptors is a human donor in a cohort sampled during active or convalescent COVID-19.

The chain combines TRBV29-1 with TRBJ2-5; 11 nucleotides align to TRBD2. The CDR3 spans 15 residues. CDR1 and CDR2 from the germline V gene are SQVTM and ANQGSEA. The CDR3 region is CSAVYSGRDQETQYF. The CDR3 DNA is TGCAGTGCTGTTTATAGCGGGAGGGATCAAGAGACCCAGTACTTC.

In this sample, this clone turned up a few times. The sample carries other DNA sequences with the same CDR3. The rearrangement joins TRBV12-3 or TRBV12-4 to TRBJ2-5, with D unclear. This CDR3 comprises 11 residues. V lost 3 bases to trimming and J lost 5 bases, with 4 bases between them. In DNA form, the CDR3 reads TGTGCCAGCAGTTTCTTTGAGACCCAGTACTTC. Translating gives CASSFFETQYF.

The chain links TRBV12-3 or TRBV12-4 to TRBJ1-2; D is uncertain. CDR3 length equals 13 residues. V was trimmed by 5 bases and J by 4 bases, leaving 11 bases between them. The CDR3 region has the DNA TGTGCCAGCAGTCTTTCCGGTGGCTATGGCTACACCTTC. This sequence encodes CASSLSGGYGYTF.

This clone was observed once. This chain joins TRBV19 and TRBJ2-1, with a weak D call TRBD2 (6 bases). V shed 4 bases and J shed 3 bases, with 13 bases lying between them. This CDR3 is 15 amino acids long. Germline CDR1 LNHDA, CDR2 SQIVND (reference sequence). The CDR3 protein is CASSRNSGVYNEQFF. The CDR3 nucleotides read TGTGCCAGTAGTAGAAATTCGGGGGTCTACAATGAGCAGTTCTTC.

The rearrangement links TRBV4-1 to TRBJ2-1, with D possibly TRBD2 on 5 matching bases. Between the trimmed V and J ends, which lost 4 bases and 8 bases, there was a span of 15 bases. This CDR3 contains 14 residues. CDR1 and CDR2 from the germline V gene are MGHRA and YSYEKL. The CDR3 region has the DNA TGCGCCAGCAGCCGAAAAGAAGTCGGGGATGAGCAGTTCTTC. It encodes CASSRKEVGDEQFF.

J is TRBJ2-5 and V is TRBV2; 9 bases are a match to TRBD1. This CDR3 has 13 amino acids. Per the germline V gene, CDR1 is SNHLY and CDR2 is FYNNEI. After removal of 9 bases from V and 3 bases from J, the junction contained 5 bases not matched to a gene. The chain's CDR3 is CASSTGGEETQYF. The CDR3 nucleotides are TGTGCCAGTAGTACAGGGGGCGAAGAGACCCAGTACTTC.

The chain recombines TRBV7-9 with TRBJ1-2; 9 bases match TRBD1. The CDR3 totals 15 residues. Germline CDR1 SEHNR, CDR2 FQNEAQ (reference sequence). J gave up 8 bases and V 5 bases, and 12 bases lay outside the gene matches. The CDR3 here is CASSRTQGANDGYTF. For the CDR3, the DNA is TGTGCCAGCAGCCGCACACAGGGGGCTAACGACGGCTACACCTTC.

This clone is deemed medium-sized. Other DNA sequences within the sample encode an identical CDR3. V and J are TRBV19 and TRBJ2-3; the D is unclear. V was pared by 0 bases and J by 2 bases, with 6 bases between. The CDR3 consists of 14 residues. Germline CDR1 and CDR2: LNHDA and SQIVND (reference sequence). CDR3 region: CASSIDRSTDTQYF. As DNA, the CDR3 is TGTGCCAGTAGTATAGATCGGTCCACAGATACGCAGTATTTT.

The rearrangement uses TRBV19 and TRBJ2-1; no clear D. Per the germline V gene, CDR1 is LNHDA and CDR2 is SQIVND (reference sequence). The CDR3 covers 14 residues. V lost 10 bases, J lost 1 base, and 14 bases lay in between. The DNA of the CDR3 is TGTGCCACCCGACCGGCGGTTTCCTACAATGAGCAGTTCTTC. Its translation: CATRPAVSYNEQFF.

This clone has just one count. The chain employs TRBV29-1 and TRBJ2-5; D might be TRBD1 (6 bases). CDR1 is SQVTM and CDR2 is ANQGSEA in the germline V gene. Trimming stripped 2 bases from V and 4 bases from J, with 14 bases between. The CDR3 runs 14 residues. The CDR3 bases are TGCAGCGTTGAACTTTCAAGCAGGGGAGAGACCCAGTACTTC. Protein sequence: CSVELSSRGETQYF.

The rearrangement links TRBV6-5 to TRBJ1-1; D not resolved. Germline CDR1 and CDR2: MNHEY and SVGAGI. V was clipped by 0 bases and J by 1 base, with 6 bases between them. CDR3 size: 14 residues. CDR3 nucleotide sequence: TGTGCCAGCAGTTACTCGATCAGGAACACTGAAGCTTTCTTT. This sequence encodes CASSYSIRNTEAFF.

This clone was recorded a few times. V is TRBV24-1 and J is TRBJ2-3, with 8 bases aligning to TRBD1. Per the germline V gene, CDR1 is KGHDR and CDR2 is SFDVKD. J was trimmed by 8 bases and V by 0 bases; bases with no gene match: 3. The CDR3 totals 14 residues. CDR3: CATSDLARGLTQYF. CDR3 nucleotide sequence: TGTGCCACCAGTGATTTGGCCAGGGGGCTTACGCAGTATTTT.

This chain connects TRBV3-1 (or the pseudogene TRBV3-2) to TRBJ1-4; no clear D gene. CDR1 is LGHDT, CDR2 YNNKEL, per germline (reference sequence). This CDR3 region has 15 residues. Trimming shortened V by 4 bases and J by 7 bases, and 16 bases separated the two germline ends. The CDR3 nucleotides read TGTGCCAGCAGCCTCAGAGGTCAACTGGGTGAAAAACTGTTTTTT. Protein sequence: CASSLRGQLGEKLFF.

The J gene is TRBJ1-1, the V gene TRBV7-3; tentative D call: TRBD1 (6 bases). In germline, CDR1 is SGHTA, CDR2 FQGTGA. V was shortened by 4 bases and J by 4 bases, with 13 bases between the two germline ends. This CDR3 is built from 14 residues. The CDR3 DNA reads TGTGCCAGCAGCTCACGCAGGGGAGTCACTGAAGCTTTCTTT. Its protein product is CASSSRRGVTEAFF.

This clone occurred once. The chain is built from TRBV18 and TRBJ2-5, with a weak D call TRBD2 (5 bases). The CDR3 loop spans 14 amino acids. The germline V and J ends were trimmed by 0 bases and 3 bases, with 8 bases remaining between them. The germline CDR1 and CDR2 sequences are KGHSH and LQKENI. The CDR3, as DNA: TGTGCCAGCTCACCACCAGGAGGAAAAGAGACCCAGTACTTC. Translated, it gives CASSPPGGKETQYF.